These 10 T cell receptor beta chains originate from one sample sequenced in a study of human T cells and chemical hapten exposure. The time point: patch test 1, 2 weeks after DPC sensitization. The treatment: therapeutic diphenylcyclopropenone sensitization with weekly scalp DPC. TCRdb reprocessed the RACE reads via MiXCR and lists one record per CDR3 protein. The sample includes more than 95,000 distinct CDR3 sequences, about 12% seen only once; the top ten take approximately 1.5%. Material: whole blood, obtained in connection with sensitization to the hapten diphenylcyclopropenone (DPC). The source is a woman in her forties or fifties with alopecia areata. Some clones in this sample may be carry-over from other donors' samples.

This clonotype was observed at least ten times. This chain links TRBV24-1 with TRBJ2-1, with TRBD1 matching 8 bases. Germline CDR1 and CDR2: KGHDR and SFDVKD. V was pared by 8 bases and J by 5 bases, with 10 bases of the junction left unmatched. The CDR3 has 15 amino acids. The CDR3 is CATKGATTGDNEQFF. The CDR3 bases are TGTGCCACCAAAGGGGCTACGACAGGGGACAATGAGCAGTTCTTC.

CDR3 amino acids: CASPAETQYF. The CDR3 DNA sequence: TGCGCCAGCCCCGCAGAGACCCAGTACTTC. The chain links TRBV10-2 to TRBJ2-5, with D unclear. CDR1 is WSHSY and CDR2 is SAAADI in the germline V gene. V was pared by 8 bases and J by 4 bases, with 5 bases between. The CDR3 sequence is 10 residues long.

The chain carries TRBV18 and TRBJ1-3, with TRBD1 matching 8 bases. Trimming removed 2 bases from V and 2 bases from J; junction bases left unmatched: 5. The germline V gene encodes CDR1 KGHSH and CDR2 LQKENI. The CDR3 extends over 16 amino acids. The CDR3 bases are TGTGCCAGCTCACCAGGGCAGGGGGCGCCTGGAAACACCATATATTTT. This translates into CASSPGQGAPGNTIYF.

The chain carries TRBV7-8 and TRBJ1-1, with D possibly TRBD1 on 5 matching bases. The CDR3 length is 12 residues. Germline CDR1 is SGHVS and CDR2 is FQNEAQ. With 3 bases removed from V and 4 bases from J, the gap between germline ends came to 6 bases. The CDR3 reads CASSLGVTEAFF. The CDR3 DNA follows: TGTGCCAGCAGCTTGGGGGTCACTGAAGCTTTCTTT.

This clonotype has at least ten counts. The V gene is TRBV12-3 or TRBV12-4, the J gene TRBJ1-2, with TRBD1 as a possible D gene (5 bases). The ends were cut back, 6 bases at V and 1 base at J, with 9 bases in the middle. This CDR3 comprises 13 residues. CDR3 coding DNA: TGTGCCAGCAGCCCGGGGGATAACTATGGCTACACCTTC. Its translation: CASSPGDNYGYTF.

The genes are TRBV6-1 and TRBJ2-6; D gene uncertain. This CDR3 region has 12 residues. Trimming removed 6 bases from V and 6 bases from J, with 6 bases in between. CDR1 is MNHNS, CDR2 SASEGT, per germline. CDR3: CASRGAANVLTF. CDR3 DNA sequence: TGTGCCAGCAGGGGTGCGGCCAACGTCCTGACTTTC.

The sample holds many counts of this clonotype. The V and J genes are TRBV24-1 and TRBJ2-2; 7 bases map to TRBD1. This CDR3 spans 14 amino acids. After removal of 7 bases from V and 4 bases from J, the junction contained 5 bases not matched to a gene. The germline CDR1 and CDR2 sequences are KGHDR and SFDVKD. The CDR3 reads CATRGTGATGELFF. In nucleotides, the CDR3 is TGTGCCACCAGGGGAACAGGGGCCACCGGGGAGCTGTTTTTT.

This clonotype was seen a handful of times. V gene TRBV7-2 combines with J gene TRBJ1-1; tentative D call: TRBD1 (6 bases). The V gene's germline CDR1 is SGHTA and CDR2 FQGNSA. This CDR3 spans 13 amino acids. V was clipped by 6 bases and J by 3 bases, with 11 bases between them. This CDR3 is CASRRQADTEAFF. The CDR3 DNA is TGTGCCAGCAGGCGACAGGCTGACACTGAAGCTTTCTTT. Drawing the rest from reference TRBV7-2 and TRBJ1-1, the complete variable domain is GAGVSQSPSNKVTEKGKDVELRCDPISGHTALYWYRQSLGQGLEFLIYFQGNSAPDKSGLPSDRFSAERTGGSVSTLTIQRTQQEDSAVYLCASRRQADTEAFFGQGTRLTVV.

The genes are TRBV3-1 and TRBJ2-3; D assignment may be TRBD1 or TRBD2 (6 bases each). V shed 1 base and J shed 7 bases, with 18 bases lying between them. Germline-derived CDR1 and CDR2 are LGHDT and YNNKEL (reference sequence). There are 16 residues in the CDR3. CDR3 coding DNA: TGTGCCAGCAGCCAAGGACCCACCCCGGGGGCGAATACGCAGTATTTT. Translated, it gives CASSQGPTPGANTQYF.

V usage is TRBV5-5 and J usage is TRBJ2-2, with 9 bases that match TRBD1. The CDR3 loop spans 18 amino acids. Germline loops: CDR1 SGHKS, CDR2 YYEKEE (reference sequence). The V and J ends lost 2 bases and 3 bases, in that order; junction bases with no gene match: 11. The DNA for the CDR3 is TGTGCCAGCAGCTTAGGGGACAGGGAATATCGGCACACCGGGGAGCTGTTTTTT. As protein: CASSLGDREYRHTGELFF.